The rows below give T cell receptor beta chains drawn from one sample of a study of tumor-infiltrating lymphocytes in localized non-small cell lung cancer. Clones were read by immunoSEQ multiplex PCR, and TCRdb kept only the in-frame ones, dropping some. The sample lists tens of thousands of clones; approximately 64% were seen once. Sequencing was performed on lung tumor tissue. The receptors originated from a human donor with non-small cell lung cancer. Each CDR3 is given with its conserved first and last residue. D genes are given only for firm matches. The size of a clone is reported for some rows only, either as once, few or many, or as a class for expanded clones.

CDR3 DNA,CDR3 protein,V gene,J gene,clone size,D gene
TGTGCCAGCAGCAGGGAGGCAGACTCCTACGAGGAGCAGTACTTC,CASSREADSYEEQYF,TRBV5-4,TRBJ2-7,.,.
TGTGCCAGCAGTGAGCGGAGGGGGCGCACAGATACGCAGTATTTT,CASSERRGRTDTQYF,TRBV2,TRBJ2-3,.,.
TGTGCCAGCATCACAACAGGGACCGGCTACACCTTC,CASITTGTGYTF,TRBV2,TRBJ1-2,few,.
TGTGCCAGCAGTCCGGGGAGTTCCTATGGCTACACCTTC,CASSPGSSYGYTF,TRBV6-5,TRBJ1-2,.,.
TGTGCCAGCAGTATGACAGTCTATGGCTACACCTTC,CASSMTVYGYTF,TRBV7-9,TRBJ1-2,few,.
TGTGCCAGCAGCTTAGCGTTTGGGGGACACTCGCTCACAGATACGCAGTATTTT,CASSLAFGGHSLTDTQYF,TRBV11-1,TRBJ2-3,.,.
TGTGCCAGCAGCTTGGAGGGGCAGGGGGTAGTTTGGACTGAAGCTTTCTTT,CASSLEGQGVVWTEAFF,TRBV5-6,TRBJ1-1,.,TRBD1
TGTGCCAGCAGCTTAGGGGCAGGGATTGGAGAGACCCAGTACTTC,CASSLGAGIGETQYF,TRBV7-8,TRBJ2-5,.,.
TGTGCCAGCTCACCACGAAGAGAGGGGGATGGCTACACCTTC,CASSPRREGDGYTF,TRBV18,TRBJ1-2,.,.
TGTGCCTGGAGCCCACAGGGCTATGGCTACACCTTC,CAWSPQGYGYTF,TRBV30,TRBJ1-2,.,.
TGTGCCAGCAATAAACGGGACAGGTTCTACGAGCAGTACTTC,CASNKRDRFYEQYF,TRBV6-5,TRBJ2-7,.,TRBD1
TGTGCCAGCAGTTTTTACGTGGCAGATACGCAGTATTTT,CASSFYVADTQYF,TRBV28,TRBJ2-3,.,.
TGTGCCAGTAGTTTCGGGGGCCTCACAGATACGCAGTATTTT,CASSFGGLTDTQYF,TRBV19,TRBJ2-3,.,.
TGTGCCAGCAGTTTATTTCCTAGCGGGGCCGAGCAGTTCTTC,CASSLFPSGAEQFF,TRBV27,TRBJ2-1,.,TRBD2
TGTGCCAGCAGCCAGGAACTAGCGGTTATTGAGCAGTTCTTC,CASSQELAVIEQFF,TRBV2,TRBJ2-1,.,TRBD2
TGTGCCAGCAGACCTTCCGGGGCCTCCAGGAATGCTGAAGCTTTCTTT,CASRPSGASRNAEAFF,TRBV28,TRBJ1-1,.,.
TGTGCCTCACAGAGGGGACAGGGGGCCTATAGCAATCAGCCCCAGCATTTT,CASQRGQGAYSNQPQHF,TRBV10-3,TRBJ1-5,few,TRBD1
TGTGCCAGCAGCTTGGCATTACGGTCGGAGTATGGCTACACCTTC,CASSLALRSEYGYTF,TRBV7-2,TRBJ1-2,.,.